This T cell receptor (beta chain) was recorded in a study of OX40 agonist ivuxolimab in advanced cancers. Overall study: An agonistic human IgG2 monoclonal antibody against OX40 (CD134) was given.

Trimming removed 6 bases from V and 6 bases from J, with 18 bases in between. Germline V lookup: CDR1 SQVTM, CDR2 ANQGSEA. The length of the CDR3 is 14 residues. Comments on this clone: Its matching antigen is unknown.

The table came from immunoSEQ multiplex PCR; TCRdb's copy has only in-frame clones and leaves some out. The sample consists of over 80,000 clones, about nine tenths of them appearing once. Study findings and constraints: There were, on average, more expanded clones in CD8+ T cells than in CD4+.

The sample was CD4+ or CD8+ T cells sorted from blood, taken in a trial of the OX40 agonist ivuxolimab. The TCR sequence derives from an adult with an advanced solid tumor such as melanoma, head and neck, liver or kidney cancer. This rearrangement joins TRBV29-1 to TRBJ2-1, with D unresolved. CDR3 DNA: TGCAGCGTGAATATCCTCCTCGGTGGCAATGAGCAGTTCTTC. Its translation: CSVNILLGGNEQFF.